A selection of T cell receptor beta chains follows, all from one sample in a study of blood T cell repertoires in COVID-19. Assay used: immunoSEQ multiplex PCR; TCRdb lists only in-frame clones, some missing. The data show approximately 150,000 clones, with around 85% seen just once and around 5% held by the top ten. Sequenced: peripheral blood. These receptor sequences come from a human donor in a cohort sampled during active COVID-19. The CDR3 runs from the conserved cysteine through the conserved F or W. The D gene is left open where the match is weak. Part of the rows lack a size; the others show once, few, many or a class for expanded clones.

d_call j_call v_call clone_size cdr3_nt cdr3_aa
- TRBJ1-5 TRBV6-5 - TGTGCCAGCAGTTACCGGGGGGTGCATCAGCCCCAGCATTTT CASSYRGVHQPQHF
- TRBJ2-7 TRBV7-9 once TGTGCCAGCAGCAATCCACCAACGGGGGATGGCTCCTACGAGCAGTACTTC CASSNPPTGDGSYEQYF
- TRBJ1-6 TRBV6-5 medium-sized TGTGCCAGCAGTTGGCGACAAGATAATTCACCCCTCCACTTT CASSWRQDNSPLHF
TRBD1 TRBJ1-5 TRBV30 few TGTGCCTGGAGCACCGGGACAGGGGGAAATAGCAATCAGCCCCAGCATTTT CAWSTGTGGNSNQPQHF
- TRBJ2-5 TRBV18 - TGTGCCAGCTCACCACAGCGGTCCTTGGAGACCCAGTACTTC CASSPQRSLETQYF
- TRBJ1-2 TRBV5-1 - TGCGCCAGCAGCTTGGAGGGGACAAGACTCTATGGCTACACCTTC CASSLEGTRLYGYTF
TRBD2 TRBJ2-7 TRBV19 once TGTGCCAGTAGTATGGTTGGCGGGAGAAGTATGTACGAGCAGTACTTC CASSMVGGRSMYEQYF
- TRBJ2-3 TRBV6-5 - TGTGCCAGCAGTTACTACGGTGTCACAGATACGCAGTATTTT CASSYYGVTDTQYF
- TRBJ2-6 TRBV27 once TGTGCCAGCAGTGGCCGGTGGGCTATAATCTCTGGGGCCAACGTCCTGACTTTC CASSGRWAIISGANVLTF
- TRBJ2-3 TRBV5-4 - TGTGCCAGCAGCCCCCCTGGGACTCCCACCACAGATACGCAGTATTTT CASSPPGTPTTDTQYF
- TRBJ2-1 TRBV9 - TGTGCCAGCAGCACTACTGTGAGCTCCTACAATGAGCAGTTCTTC CASSTTVSSYNEQFF
- TRBJ2-5 TRBV15 - TGTGCCACCAGCAGGGCCGGGACTCAGCGGTTGGGGACCCAGTACTTC CATSRAGTQRLGTQYF
- TRBJ1-1 TRBV20-1 - TGCAGTGCTAGGGGGCAGGGTGAAGCTTTCTTT CSARGQGEAFF
- TRBJ2-7 TRBV24-1 - TGTGCCACCAGTGATTCTTTACAGGGCCACGAGCAGTACTTC CATSDSLQGHEQYF
- TRBJ2-7 TRBV6-5 - TGTGCCAGCAGATTCCGACGGGGTATCGTTTACGAGCAGTACTTC CASRFRRGIVYEQYF
TRBD1 TRBJ2-7 TRBV7-8 - TGTGCCAGCAGCGCCTCCGGGACAGGGTTGACCTACGAGCAGTACTTC CASSASGTGLTYEQYF
- TRBJ2-7 TRBV30 - TGTGCCTGGCGAAAGACAAGCTCCTACGAGCAGTACTTC CAWRKTSSYEQYF
- TRBJ2-3 TRBV7-2 - TGTGCCAGCAGCGCACAGGGTTATAGCACAGATACGCAGTATTTT CASSAQGYSTDTQYF
TRBD1 TRBJ2-1 TRBV6-2/TRBV6-3 - TGTGCCAGCAGCGGTGCCGGGACAGGGAACAATGAGCAGTTCTTC CASSGAGTGNNEQFF
TRBD1 TRBJ2-7 TRBV27 - TGTGCCAGCAGTTGGGGGGACAGGGCCTACGAGCAGTACTTC CASSWGDRAYEQYF
- TRBJ1-1 TRBV7-9 - TGTGCCAGCAGCCCGAGCCACAGGGACACTGAAGCTTTCTTT CASSPSHRDTEAFF
- TRBJ2-7 TRBV5-1 - TGCGCCAGCAGCCCGGGGAGAGGGAGCTCCTACGAGCAGTACTTC CASSPGRGSSYEQYF
TRBD1 TRBJ1-5 TRBV28 - TGTGCCAGCAGTGCCAGGGACAGCCTGGGGCCGAATCAGCCCCAGCATTTT CASSARDSLGPNQPQHF